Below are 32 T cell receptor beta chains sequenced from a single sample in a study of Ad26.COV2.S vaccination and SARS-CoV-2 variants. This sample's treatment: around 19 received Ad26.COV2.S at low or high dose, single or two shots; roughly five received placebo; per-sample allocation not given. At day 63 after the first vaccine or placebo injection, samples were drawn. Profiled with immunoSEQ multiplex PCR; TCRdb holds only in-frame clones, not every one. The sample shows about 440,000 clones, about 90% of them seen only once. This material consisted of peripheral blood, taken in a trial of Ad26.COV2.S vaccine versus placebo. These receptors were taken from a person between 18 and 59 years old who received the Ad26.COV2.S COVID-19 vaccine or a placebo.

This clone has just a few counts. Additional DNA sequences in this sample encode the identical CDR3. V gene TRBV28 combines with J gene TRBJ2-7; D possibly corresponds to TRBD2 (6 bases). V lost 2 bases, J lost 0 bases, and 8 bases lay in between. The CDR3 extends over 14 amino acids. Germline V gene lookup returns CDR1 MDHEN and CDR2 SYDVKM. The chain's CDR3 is CASSLGGSSYEQYF. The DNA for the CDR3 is TGTGCCAGCAGTTTAGGGGGGAGCTCCTACGAGCAGTACTTC.

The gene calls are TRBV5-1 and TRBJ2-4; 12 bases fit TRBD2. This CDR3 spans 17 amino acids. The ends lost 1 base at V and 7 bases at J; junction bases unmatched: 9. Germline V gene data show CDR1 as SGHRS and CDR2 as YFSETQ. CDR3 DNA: TGCGCCAGCAGCTTGAGACTAGCGGGAGAAATAAGGAACATTCAGTACTTC. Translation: CASSLRLAGEIRNIQYF.

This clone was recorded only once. CDR3 residues: CASSQTGSSYNSPLHF. The CDR3 DNA sequence: TGTGCCAGCAGCCAGACAGGTAGCTCCTATAATTCACCCCTCCACTTT. V is TRBV9 and J is TRBJ1-6; possibly TRBD1 for D (6 bases). V lost 4 bases and J lost 0, with 11 bases in between. The germline V gene encodes CDR1 SGDLS and CDR2 YYNGEE. The CDR3 is made up of 16 amino acids. The variable domain in full, with the rest retrieved from reference TRBV9 and TRBJ1-6, is DSGVTQTPKHLITATGQRVTLRCSPRSGDLSVYWYQQSLDQGLQFLIQYYNGEERAKGNILERFSAQQFPDLHSELNLSSLELGDSALYFCASSQTGSSYNSPLHFGNGTRLTVT.

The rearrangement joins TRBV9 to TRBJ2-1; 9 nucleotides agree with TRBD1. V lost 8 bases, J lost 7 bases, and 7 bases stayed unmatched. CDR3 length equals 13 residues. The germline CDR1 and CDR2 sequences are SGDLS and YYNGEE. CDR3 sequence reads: CASTDRGTNEQFF. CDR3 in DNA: TGTGCCAGTACGGACAGGGGTACGAATGAGCAGTTCTTC.

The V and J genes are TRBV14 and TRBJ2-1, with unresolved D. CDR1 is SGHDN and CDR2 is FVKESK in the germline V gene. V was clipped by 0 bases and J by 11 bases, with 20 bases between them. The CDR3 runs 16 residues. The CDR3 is CASSQDIGRDWNKQFF. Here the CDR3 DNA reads TGTGCCAGCAGCCAAGATATCGGCAGAGATTGGAACAAGCAGTTCTTC.

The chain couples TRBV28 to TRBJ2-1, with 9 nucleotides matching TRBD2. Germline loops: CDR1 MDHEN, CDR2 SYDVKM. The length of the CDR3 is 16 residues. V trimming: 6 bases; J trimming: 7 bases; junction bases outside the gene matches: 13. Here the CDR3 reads CASRPPGLAVGNEQFF. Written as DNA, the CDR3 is TGTGCCAGCAGACCCCCGGGACTAGCAGTTGGGAATGAGCAGTTCTTC.

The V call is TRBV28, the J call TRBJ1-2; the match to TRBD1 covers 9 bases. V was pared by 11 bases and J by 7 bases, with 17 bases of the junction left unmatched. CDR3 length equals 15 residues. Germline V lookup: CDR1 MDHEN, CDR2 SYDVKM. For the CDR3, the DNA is TGTGCCTCCCGCACTGCCGGACAGGGGCAAGGTGGCTACACCTTC. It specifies CASRTAGQGQGGYTF.

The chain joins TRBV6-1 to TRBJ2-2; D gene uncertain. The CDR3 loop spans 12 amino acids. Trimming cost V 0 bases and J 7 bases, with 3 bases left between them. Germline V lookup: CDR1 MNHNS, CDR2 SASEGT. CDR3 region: CASSEAGGELFF. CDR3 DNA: TGTGCCAGCAGTGAAGCCGGCGGGGAGCTGTTTTTT.

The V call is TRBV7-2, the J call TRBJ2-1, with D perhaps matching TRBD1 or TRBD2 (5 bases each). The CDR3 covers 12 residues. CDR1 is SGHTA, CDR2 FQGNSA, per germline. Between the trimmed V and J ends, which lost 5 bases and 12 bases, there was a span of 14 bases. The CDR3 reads CASSRDATTQFF. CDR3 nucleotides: TGTGCCAGCAGCCGGGACGCGACGACGCAGTTCTTC.

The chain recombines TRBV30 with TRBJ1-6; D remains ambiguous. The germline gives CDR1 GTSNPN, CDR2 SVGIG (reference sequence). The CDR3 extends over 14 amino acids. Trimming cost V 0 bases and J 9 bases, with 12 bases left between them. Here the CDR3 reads CAWSVEGNSSPLHF. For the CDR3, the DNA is TGTGCCTGGAGTGTAGAGGGAAATAGTTCACCCCTCCACTTT.

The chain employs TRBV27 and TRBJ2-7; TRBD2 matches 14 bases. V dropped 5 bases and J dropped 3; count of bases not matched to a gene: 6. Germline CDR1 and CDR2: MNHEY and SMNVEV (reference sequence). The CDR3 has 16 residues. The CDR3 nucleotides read TGTGCCAGCAGTCCCGCCGGACTAGCGGGGGGCTACGAGCAGTACTTC. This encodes CASSPAGLAGGYEQYF.

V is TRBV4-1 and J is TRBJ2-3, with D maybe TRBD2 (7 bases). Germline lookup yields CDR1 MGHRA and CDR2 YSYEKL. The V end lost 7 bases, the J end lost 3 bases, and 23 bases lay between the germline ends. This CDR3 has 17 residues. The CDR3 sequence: CASTARGGRGLTDTQYF. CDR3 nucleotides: TGCGCCAGCACCGCCAGGGGAGGGAGGGGATTGACAGATACGCAGTATTTT.

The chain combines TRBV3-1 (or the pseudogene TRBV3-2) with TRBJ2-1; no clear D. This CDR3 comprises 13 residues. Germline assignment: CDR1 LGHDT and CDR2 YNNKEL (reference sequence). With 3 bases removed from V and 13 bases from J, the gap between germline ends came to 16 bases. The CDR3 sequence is CASSQAPHDLQFF. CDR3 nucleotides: TGTGCCAGCAGCCAGGCCCCTCATGACCTTCAGTTCTTC.

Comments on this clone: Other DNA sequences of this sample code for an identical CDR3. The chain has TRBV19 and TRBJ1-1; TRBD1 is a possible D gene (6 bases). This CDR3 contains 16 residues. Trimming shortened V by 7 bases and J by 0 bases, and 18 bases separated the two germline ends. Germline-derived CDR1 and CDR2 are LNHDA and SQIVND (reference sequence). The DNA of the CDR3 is TGTGCCAGTACCCCGGGGACAAGGCTAATGAACACTGAAGCTTTCTTT. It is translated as CASTPGTRLMNTEAFF.

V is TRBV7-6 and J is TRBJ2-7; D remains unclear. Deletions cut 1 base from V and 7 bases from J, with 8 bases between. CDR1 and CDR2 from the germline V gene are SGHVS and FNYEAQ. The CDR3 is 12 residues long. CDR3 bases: TGTGCCAGCAGCTTAGAGGGTAGGGAGCAGTACTTC. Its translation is CASSLEGREQYF.

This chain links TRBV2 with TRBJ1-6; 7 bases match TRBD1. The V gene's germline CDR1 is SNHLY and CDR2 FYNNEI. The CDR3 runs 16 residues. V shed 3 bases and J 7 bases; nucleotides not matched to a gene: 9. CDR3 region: CASSERDSLLNSPLHF. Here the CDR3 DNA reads TGTGCCAGCAGTGAGCGGGACAGCTTACTCAATTCACCCCTCCACTTT.

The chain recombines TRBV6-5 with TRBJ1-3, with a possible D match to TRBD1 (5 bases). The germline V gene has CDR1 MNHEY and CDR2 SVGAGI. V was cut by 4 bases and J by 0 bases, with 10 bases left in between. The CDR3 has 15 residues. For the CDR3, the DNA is TGTGCCAGCAGTTTGGGACGCCTCTCTGGAAACACCATATATTTT. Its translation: CASSLGRLSGNTIYF.

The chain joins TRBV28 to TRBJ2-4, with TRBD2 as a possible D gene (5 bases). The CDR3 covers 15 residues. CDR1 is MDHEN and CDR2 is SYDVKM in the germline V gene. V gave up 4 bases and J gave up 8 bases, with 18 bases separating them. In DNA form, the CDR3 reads TGTGCCAGCAGTTCCGACCTACTAGGTGTCGACATTCAGTACTTC. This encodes CASSSDLLGVDIQYF.

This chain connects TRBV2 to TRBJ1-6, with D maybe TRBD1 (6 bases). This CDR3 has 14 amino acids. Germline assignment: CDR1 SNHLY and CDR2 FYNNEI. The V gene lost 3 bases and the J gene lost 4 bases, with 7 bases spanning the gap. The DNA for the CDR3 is TGTGCCAGCAGTGAGGACAGATATAATTCACCCCTCCACTTT. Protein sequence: CASSEDRYNSPLHF.

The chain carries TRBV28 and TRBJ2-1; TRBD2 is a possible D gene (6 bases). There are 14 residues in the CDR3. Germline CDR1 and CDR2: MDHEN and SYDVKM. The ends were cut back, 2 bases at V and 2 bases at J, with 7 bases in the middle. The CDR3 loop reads CASSLAGPYNEQFF. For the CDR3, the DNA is TGTGCCAGCAGTTTAGCGGGGCCCTACAATGAGCAGTTCTTC.

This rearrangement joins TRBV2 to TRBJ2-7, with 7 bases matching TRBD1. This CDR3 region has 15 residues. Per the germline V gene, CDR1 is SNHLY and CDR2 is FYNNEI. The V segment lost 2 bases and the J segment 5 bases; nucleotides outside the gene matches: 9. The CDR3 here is CASSELRGRGHEQYF. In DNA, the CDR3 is TGTGCCAGCAGTGAACTGAGGGGGCGTGGGCACGAGCAGTACTTC.

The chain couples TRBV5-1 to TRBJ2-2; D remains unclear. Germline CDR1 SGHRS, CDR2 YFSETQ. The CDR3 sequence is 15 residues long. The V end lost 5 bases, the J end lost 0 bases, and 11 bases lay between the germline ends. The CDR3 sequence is CASSFDRSNTGELFF. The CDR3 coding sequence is TGCGCCAGCAGTTTTGACCGTTCGAACACCGGGGAGCTGTTTTTT.

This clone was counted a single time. The CDR3 sequence is CASSSPSTDTQYF. In DNA, the CDR3 is TGTGCCAGCAGCTCCCCTAGCACAGATACGCAGTATTTT. The chain employs TRBV7-3 and TRBJ2-3; D not resolved. The V gene's germline CDR1 is SGHTA and CDR2 FQGTGA. The CDR3 extends over 13 amino acids. V was pared by 4 bases and J by 0 bases, with 5 bases between.

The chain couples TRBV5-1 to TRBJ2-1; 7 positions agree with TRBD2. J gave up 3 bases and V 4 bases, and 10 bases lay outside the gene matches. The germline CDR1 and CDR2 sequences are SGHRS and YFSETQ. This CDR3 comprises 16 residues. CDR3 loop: CASSPRLARHYNEQFF. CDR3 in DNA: TGCGCCAGCAGCCCTCGACTAGCAAGGCACTACAATGAGCAGTTCTTC.

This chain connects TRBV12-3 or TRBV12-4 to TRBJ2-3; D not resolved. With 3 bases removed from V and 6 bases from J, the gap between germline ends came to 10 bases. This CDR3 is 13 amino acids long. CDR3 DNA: TGTGCCAGCAGTTTCGTCCTCACGGATACGCAGTATTTT. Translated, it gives CASSFVLTDTQYF.

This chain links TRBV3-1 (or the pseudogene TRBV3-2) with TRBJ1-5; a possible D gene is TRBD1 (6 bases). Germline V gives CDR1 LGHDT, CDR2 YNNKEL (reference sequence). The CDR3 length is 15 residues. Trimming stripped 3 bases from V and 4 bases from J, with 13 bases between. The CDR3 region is CASSHTGTMNQPQHF. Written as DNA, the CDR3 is TGTGCCAGCAGCCACACCGGGACAATGAATCAGCCCCAGCATTTT.

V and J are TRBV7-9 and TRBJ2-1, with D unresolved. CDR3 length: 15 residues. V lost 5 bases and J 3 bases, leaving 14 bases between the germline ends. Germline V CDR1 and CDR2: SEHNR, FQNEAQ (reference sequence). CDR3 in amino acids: CASSPTGGLYNEQFF. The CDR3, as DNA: TGTGCCAGCAGCCCTACTGGTGGTCTCTACAATGAGCAGTTCTTC.

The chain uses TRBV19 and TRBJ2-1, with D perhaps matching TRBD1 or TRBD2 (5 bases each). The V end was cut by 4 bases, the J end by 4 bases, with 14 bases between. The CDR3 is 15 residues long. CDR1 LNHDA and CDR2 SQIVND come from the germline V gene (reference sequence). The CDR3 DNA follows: TGTGCCAGTAGTACGGGCCGGGGACCTTACAATGAGCAGTTCTTC. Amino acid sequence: CASSTGRGPYNEQFF.

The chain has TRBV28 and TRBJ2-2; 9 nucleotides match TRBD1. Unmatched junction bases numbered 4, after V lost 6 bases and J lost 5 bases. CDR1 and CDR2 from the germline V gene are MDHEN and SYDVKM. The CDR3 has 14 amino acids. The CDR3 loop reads CASRGQGFTGELFF. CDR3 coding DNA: TGTGCCAGCAGGGGACAGGGTTTTACCGGGGAGCTGTTTTTT. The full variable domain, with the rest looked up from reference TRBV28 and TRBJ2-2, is DVKVTQSSRYLVKRTGEKVFLECVQDMDHENMFWYRQDPGLGLRLIYFSYDVKMKEKGDIPEGYSVSREKKERFSLILESASTNQTSMYLCASRGQGFTGELFFGEGSRLTVL.

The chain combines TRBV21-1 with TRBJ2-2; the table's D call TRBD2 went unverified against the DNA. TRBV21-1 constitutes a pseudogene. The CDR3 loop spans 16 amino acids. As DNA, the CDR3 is TGTGCCAGCAGCAAACGACTAGCGGGAAACACCGGGGAGCTGTTTTTT. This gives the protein CASSKRLAGNTGELFF.

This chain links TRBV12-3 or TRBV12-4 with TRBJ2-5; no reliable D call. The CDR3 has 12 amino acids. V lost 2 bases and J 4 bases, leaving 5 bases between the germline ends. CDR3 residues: CASSLRPETQYF. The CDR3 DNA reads TGTGCCAGCAGTTTACGCCCAGAGACCCAGTACTTC.

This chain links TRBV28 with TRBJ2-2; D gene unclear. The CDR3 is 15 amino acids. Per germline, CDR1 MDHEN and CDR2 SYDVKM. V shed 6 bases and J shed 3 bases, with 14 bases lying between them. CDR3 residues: CASSTLGSDTGELFF. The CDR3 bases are TGTGCCAGCAGCACCCTGGGGTCCGACACCGGGGAGCTGTTTTTT.